The next 22 T cell receptor beta chains were all read from a single sample in a study of blood T cell repertoires in COVID-19. Libraries were prepared by immunoSEQ multiplex PCR; TCRdb keeps only in-frame clonotypes and omits some of them. The repertoire holds roughly 230,000 clones, with about 93% as singletons. Sequenced sample: peripheral blood. The source of these receptors is a man aged 25 to 40 with COVID-19, enrolled during active disease.

This clone has a handful of counts. The CDR3: CASRLEYEQYF. Here the CDR3 DNA reads TGTGCCAGCAGGTTGGAGTACGAGCAGTACTTC. The rearrangement links TRBV12-3 or TRBV12-4 to TRBJ2-7; D is ambiguous. Trimming removed 6 bases from V and 4 bases from J, with 7 bases in between. The CDR3 runs 11 residues.

The V call is TRBV3-1 (or the pseudogene TRBV3-2), the J call TRBJ1-1; the D is unclear. Trimming stripped 1 base from V and 5 bases from J, with 8 bases between. CDR3 length equals 13 residues. Per the germline V gene, CDR1 is LGHDT and CDR2 is YNNKEL (reference sequence). Here the CDR3 DNA reads TGTGCCAGCAGCCAAGGATTCGAGACTGAAGCTTTCTTT. Translation gives CASSQGFETEAFF.

The V and J genes are TRBV4-1 and TRBJ1-1, with D tentatively TRBD1 (6 bases). The germline V gene encodes CDR1 MGHRA and CDR2 YSYEKL. The CDR3 has 14 amino acids. V was clipped by 2 bases and J by 4 bases, with 11 bases between them. In nucleotides, the CDR3 is TGCGCCAGCAGCCAAAACAGGGAGGGCACTGAAGCTTTCTTT. It codes for CASSQNREGTEAFF.

This rearrangement joins TRBV9 to TRBJ2-5; 9 positions match TRBD2. Trimming took 0 bases from V and 2 from J; bases not matched to a gene: 8. CDR1 SGDLS and CDR2 YYNGEE come from the germline V gene. The CDR3 has 17 residues. CDR3 amino acids: CASSVGGSGGPQETQYF. CDR3 coding DNA: TGTGCCAGCAGCGTAGGGGGTAGCGGGGGCCCTCAAGAGACCCAGTACTTC.

The chain recombines TRBV7-2 with TRBJ1-5; possibly TRBD1 for D (6 bases). Trimming shortened V by 1 base and J by 7 bases, and 8 bases separated the two germline ends. Per germline, CDR1 SGHTA and CDR2 FQGNSA. This CDR3 spans 13 amino acids. The CDR3, as DNA: TGTGCCAGCAGCTTAGACAGGGAACAGCCCCAGCATTTT. Translated: CASSLDREQPQHF.

The chain is built from TRBV12-3 or TRBV12-4 and TRBJ1-5, with D possibly being TRBD1 (6 bases). The CDR3 runs 13 residues. V lost 6 bases and J 5 bases, leaving 11 bases between the germline ends. The CDR3 DNA reads TGTGCCAGCAGAACAGGGTCAGATCAGCCCCAGCATTTT. This codes for CASRTGSDQPQHF.

The rearrangement uses TRBV6-5 and TRBJ1-4, with a possible D match to TRBD1 (5 bases). Germline V lookup: CDR1 MNHEY, CDR2 SVGAGI. The CDR3 consists of 15 residues. The V end lost 4 bases, the J end lost 0 bases, and 9 bases lay between the germline ends. The CDR3 loop is CASSSRGTTNEKLFF. The CDR3 DNA sequence: TGTGCCAGCAGTTCCCGGGGGACAACTAATGAAAAACTGTTTTTT.

The chain is built from TRBV7-9 and TRBJ2-7; 8 nucleotides line up with TRBD1. Germline V gives CDR1 SEHNR, CDR2 FQNEAQ (reference sequence). The V and J ends lost 4 bases and 6 bases, in that order; junction bases with no gene match: 8. The CDR3 extends over 14 amino acids. The CDR3: CASSSGQGYGEQYF. CDR3 nucleotide sequence: TGTGCCAGCAGCTCCGGACAGGGCTATGGCGAGCAGTACTTC.

The chain carries TRBV5-1 and TRBJ1-2, with 7 bases aligning to TRBD1. The germline gives CDR1 SGHRS, CDR2 YFSETQ. V shed 0 bases, J shed 5 bases, and the junction held 7 bases outside the gene matches. The CDR3 covers 15 residues. CDR3 sequence: CASSLEGGKDYGYTF. In DNA, the CDR3 is TGCGCCAGCAGCTTGGAAGGGGGCAAGGATTATGGCTACACCTTC. The full variable domain, completed using reference TRBV5-1 and TRBJ1-2, is KAGVTQTPRYLIKTRGQQVTLSCSPISGHRSVSWYQQTPGQGLQFLFEYFSETQRNKGNFPGRFSGRQFSNSRSEMNVSTLELGDSALYLCASSLEGGKDYGYTFGSGTRLTVV.

This clone was counted only a few times. CDR3 loop: CASNPTGSSYNSPLHF. The CDR3 DNA sequence: TGTGCCAGCAACCCTACAGGGAGCTCCTATAATTCACCCCTCCACTTT. The chain has TRBV6-6 and TRBJ1-6, with D perhaps TRBD1 (6 bases). The CDR3 is made up of 16 amino acids. Trimming removed 7 bases at V and 0 bases at J, with 13 bases between. Germline V gene sequence: CDR1 MNHNY, CDR2 SVGAGI (reference sequence).

The rearrangement links TRBV15 to TRBJ1-6; tentatively, D is TRBD1 (5 bases). Germline values: CDR1 LNHNV, CDR2 YYDKDF (reference sequence). The length of the CDR3 is 15 residues. V gave up 3 bases and J gave up 7 bases, with 13 bases separating them. CDR3 loop: CATSRPGFGNSPLHF. The CDR3 bases are TGTGCCACCAGCAGGCCAGGGTTCGGGAATTCACCCCTCCACTTT.

In its sample, this clone was seen a few times. The genes are TRBV5-1 and TRBJ2-7, with TRBD2 matching 8 bases. Unmatched junction bases numbered 4, after V lost 4 bases and J lost 7 bases. This CDR3 contains 12 residues. Per germline, CDR1 SGHRS and CDR2 YFSETQ. CDR3 sequence (DNA): TGCGCCAGCAGCACAGCGGGGGTTGAGCAGTACTTC. Amino acids: CASSTAGVEQYF.

The rearrangement links TRBV18 to TRBJ1-5, with 7 bases aligning to TRBD1. Germline lookup yields CDR1 KGHSH and CDR2 LQKENI. Trimming cost V 1 base and J 3 bases; bases outside gene matches: 6. The CDR3 has 16 residues. DNA for the CDR3: TGTGCCAGCTCACCACAATCGGGACAGAACAATCAGCCCCAGCATTTT. It translates to CASSPQSGQNNQPQHF.

The chain combines TRBV30 with TRBJ2-1; D is uncertain. The germline gives CDR1 GTSNPN, CDR2 SVGIG (reference sequence). This CDR3 has 13 amino acids. The ends were cut back, 3 bases at V and 5 bases at J, with 11 bases in the middle. The chain's CDR3 is CAWRTPSHNEQFF. CDR3 coding DNA: TGTGCCTGGAGGACTCCGAGCCACAATGAGCAGTTCTTC.

J is TRBJ2-7 and V is TRBV5-1; D might be TRBD1 (5 bases). Germline loops: CDR1 SGHRS, CDR2 YFSETQ. The V end lost 8 bases, the J end lost 0 bases, and 15 bases lay between the germline ends. The CDR3 extends over 14 amino acids. The CDR3 spells CASRLDRSSYEQYF. The CDR3, as DNA: TGCGCCAGTCGCCTCGACAGATCCTCCTACGAGCAGTACTTC. Full variable domain (outside the CDR3, taken from reference TRBV5-1 and TRBJ2-7): KAGVTQTPRYLIKTRGQQVTLSCSPISGHRSVSWYQQTPGQGLQFLFEYFSETQRNKGNFPGRFSGRQFSNSRSEMNVSTLELGDSALYLCASRLDRSSYEQYFGPGTRLTVT.

The rearrangement links TRBV27 to TRBJ1-2; D is unclear. CDR1 MNHEY and CDR2 SMNVEV come from the germline V gene (reference sequence). This CDR3 is built from 15 residues. Trimming cost V 2 bases and J 8 bases, with 18 bases left between them. CDR3 in amino acids: CASSLGGQAVGGYTF. CDR3 DNA: TGTGCCAGCAGTTTAGGAGGGCAGGCCGTTGGGGGCTACACCTTC.

This clone was detected once. V and J are TRBV2 and TRBJ2-1, with D possibly being TRBD2 (5 bases). This CDR3 region has 16 residues. Trimming removed 7 bases from V and 3 bases from J, with 19 bases in between. Germline assignment: CDR1 SNHLY and CDR2 FYNNEI. The chain's CDR3 is CASIYFRGFDYNEQFF. The CDR3 DNA reads TGTGCCAGCATATATTTTCGGGGTTTCGACTACAATGAGCAGTTCTTC.

This clone was seen more than once but under ten times. In DNA, the CDR3 is TGTGCCAGCAGCTTAGTAGGAAACACCATATATTTT. Protein: CASSLVGNTIYF. The chain is built from TRBV7-9 and TRBJ1-3, with D hard to call. The germline V gene has CDR1 SEHNR and CDR2 FQNEAQ (reference sequence). The CDR3 totals 12 residues. With 1 base removed from V and 4 bases from J, the gap between germline ends came to 2 bases.

The rearrangement uses TRBV7-9 and TRBJ2-2; D is perhaps TRBD2 (6 bases). This CDR3 has 16 residues. The V end was cut by 5 bases, the J end by 2 bases, with 15 bases between. Germline V CDR1 and CDR2: SEHNR, FQNEAQ (reference sequence). DNA for the CDR3: TGTGCCAGCAGCCCACCGGGGGAAGCAAACACCGGGGAGCTGTTTTTT. Encoded protein: CASSPPGEANTGELFF.

Remarks on this clone: One end of the junction does not line up with germline, which may come from a read error. The chain employs TRBV19 and TRBJ1-5; TRBD1 matches 7 bases. The CDR3 is made up of 16 amino acids. The germline V gene has CDR1 LNHDA and CDR2 SQIVND (reference sequence). CDR3 in amino acids: CASRIAGTDSNQPQHF. CDR3 coding DNA: TGTGCCAGTAGGATAGCGGGGACAGATAGCAATCAGCCCCAGCATTTT.

V usage is TRBV7-9 and J usage is TRBJ2-3; D uncertain. CDR1 is SEHNR, CDR2 FQNEAQ, per germline (reference sequence). The CDR3 is 11 amino acids. The V end was cut by 5 bases, the J end by 9 bases, with 9 bases between. CDR3 coding DNA: TGTGCCAGCAGCCAGACTGTAACGCAGTATTTT. Residues: CASSQTVTQYF.

This chain connects TRBV5-1 to TRBJ1-2; D is possibly TRBD1 (6 bases). Germline V gives CDR1 SGHRS, CDR2 YFSETQ. Trimming removed 7 bases from V and 0 bases from J, with 16 bases in between. The CDR3 has 15 residues. The CDR3 bases are TGCGCCAGCCAACGAGACGGACAGACTAACTATGGCTACACCTTC. It encodes CASQRDGQTNYGYTF.